The T cell receptor (beta chain) under discussion was sequenced for a study of shared T cell receptors in the human thymus. The CDR3 sequence is 18 residues long. CDR1 is SGHTA, CDR2 FQGTGA, per germline. With V trimmed by 1 base and J by 0 bases, 7 bases remained unmatched. Libraries were prepared by immunoSEQ multiplex PCR; TCRdb keeps only in-frame clonotypes and omits some of them. This table has 500,000 to 550,000 clones, approximately 78% appearing once. The same data also went into a second study, on human thymus T cells. That source reports: Resections from corrective heart surgery provided thymus tissue.

The TCR comes from a boy under two years old with a congenital heart defect. This rearrangement joins TRBV7-3 to TRBJ2-1; TRBD2 aligns across 9 bases. The source material was thymocytes. The CDR3 loop reads CASSLKAGGQSSYNEQFF. CDR3 DNA: TGTGCCAGCAGCTTAAAAGCGGGAGGCCAAAGCTCCTACAATGAGCAGTTCTTC.